This TCR beta chain was identified in a study of cytomegalovirus exposure and HLA in healthy donors (dated by TCRdb to the late 2010s). Describing the broader study: An earlier analysis of approximately 550 of the donors reported roughly 270 Gb of sequence data and around 120 million unique TCR beta sequences from some 180 million T cells. Around 320 gigabases of sequencing data and approximately 84 million unique TCR sequences were included in an early release covering about 700 HLA-typed donors. Of the roughly 400 genotyped donors, 81% were placed in the genetic ancestry cluster associated with self-reported Caucasian donors. The study aimed to test whether cataloging public T cell receptors could reveal signatures of past pathogen exposure. The study profiled the T cell repertoires of more than 500 subjects by immunosequencing and related them to cytomegalovirus serostatus. A separate validation cohort of about 110 different subjects was used in addition to the 666-subject first cohort. To predict cytomegalovirus infection status, the study brought together high-throughput TCR immunosequencing, statistical association of individual TCRs with disease status, and machine learning. A later analysis re-analyzed previously published TCR beta repertoires from approximately 670 donors and added high-resolution HLA genotyping to study TCR occurrence patterns. In the later analysis, no new phenotypic data were used to find candidate immune exposures; instead, reliance was placed on TCR beta sequences and their occurrence across donors. An earlier analysis of several hundred of the donors applied high-throughput TCR beta sequencing to assess whether each TCR beta V gene segment acted as functional or pseudogenic. Alongside the repertoire data, information on donor age, sex, ethnicity and CMV serostatus was compiled. A later genetic analysis used genome-wide SNP genotypes for about 65% of the roughly 700 donors, treating that subset as a discovery cohort. All discovery cohort repertoires had been generated on a single sequencing platform. HLA typing included class I and class II loci at four-digit resolution. The number of typed donors differed by locus: roughly 620-630 for A, B, C, DRB1 and DQB1; some 500 for DQA1; about 600 for DPA1; and about 450 for DPB1. A handful of DR-DQ haplotypes were treated as single units for association and clustering because of strong linkage in the cohort. Among some 400 genotyped donors of the cohort, an average of roughly 230,000 unique TCR beta nucleotide sequences was sequenced per donor, of which approximately 19% were non-productive. Study-level results and caveats: A later analysis associated about 17,000 TCR beta sequences with specific HLA alleles at a false discovery rate of 0.05. The study listed 150 to 200 TCR beta chains as associated with cytomegalovirus. Several of the top co-occurrence clusters appeared to be linked to parvovirus B19, influenza, CMV and Epstein-Barr virus, according to a later analysis. A further reported finding was that TCR beta sequences accurately predicted the HLA-A and HLA-B alleles for most subjects in the first cohort. The earlier analysis of 450 to 700 of the donors excluded around 17 rarely observed V segments, including chromosome 9 orphons, because counts were too low. A cluster of highly shared sequence variants was judged likely to be a technical artifact of the sequencing pipeline. Compared with the roughly 600-donor mean, donors in an Asian-associated ancestry cluster had fewer N-insertions in productive TCRs, according to a later genetic analysis. Cytomegalovirus status was reported to be diagnosed by the classifier with high specificity and sensitivity in both the original and validation cohorts. Linkage disequilibrium might explain the correlated functional status among segregating V segments, but an unknown experimental factor could not be excluded. Some IMGT-functional V segments, including TRBV6-2 and TRBV6-3, could not be distinguished by the 87-base-pair reads and were therefore excluded. In an earlier analysis of about 550 of the donors, most TCR beta V segments were observed in productive rearrangements about 87% or about 30% of the time, broadly matching IMGT annotations. In a later analysis, TCR association rates were found to vary across HLA loci, with the most associated TCRs seen for DRB1 alleles and the fewest for HLA-C alleles. A later genetic analysis associated a missense DCLRE1C variant with V-gene and J-gene trimming of TCR beta chains, and an independent cohort replicated the association. In this cohort, only TCR beta chains were sequenced, and detectable features were limited by the absence of alpha or paired-chain data. According to a later analysis, most CMV-associated TCR beta chains appeared to be HLA-restricted, and the HLA associations seemed to be driven largely by CMV exposure. Because HLA typing was missing for some donors at each locus, association tests included only the typed subset. In a later analysis, HLA-associated TCR beta chains were found to be more clonally expanded and to have lower generation probabilities than equally common non-associated chains. Most TCR sequences were observed very rarely across donors, whereas some public TCRs were present in many individuals. The authors suggested that the approach could potentially be generalized to other disease states and immunological phenotypes. Immune exposure information for the cohort was limited to CMV serostatus. Presence/absence analyses assumed roughly uniform sequencing depth across donors, an assumption that may not hold. Assigning TCR associations to individual alleles was difficult when HLA alleles, especially DR and DQ, strongly co-occurred. A few of the identified cytomegalovirus-associated TCR beta chains were confirmed in vitro to be specific for cytomegalovirus antigens.

In total, roughly 670 healthy bone marrow donors made up the cohort. At the time of sampling, every cohort member was nominally healthy, though immune exposures that went unrecorded were likely present. The donor tested CMV seropositive and was one of the 289 seropositive cohort members. Each donor provided a peripheral blood sample, and peripheral blood mononuclear cells were used for TCR beta sequencing. Genomic DNA extraction from the blood cell samples was performed with the Qiagen DNeasy Blood Extraction Kit. This clone was observed a handful of times. Its cognate antigen has yet to be identified. Base-call qualities are not available, and no considerably larger clone is one nucleotide away. Receptor libraries were prepared by the immunoSEQ multiplex PCR assay. For the multiplex PCR, a mixture combining 60 forward primers for TCR Vbeta segments and 13 reverse primers for TCR Jbeta segments was used. Amplification of the CDR3 region of rearranged TCR beta genes was performed with a multiplex PCR assay on genomic DNA. The amplified TCR beta libraries were sequenced on the Illumina HiSeq System as 87-base-pair reads. In the original analysis: In a later analysis, 77 million or so unique TCR beta chains were counted across the approximately 640 repertoires, and around 10 million of these chains were shared by at least two donors. Raw reads were error-corrected and collapsed into unique sequences by a nearest-neighbor algorithm in which closely related sequences were merged to remove PCR and sequencing errors. Alignment of CDR3 sequences to IMGT reference sequences was used to assign V, D and J gene segments. For a sequence to be retained, a match of at least six nucleotides was required to both a V gene segment and a J gene segment. A rearrangement was called productive if the CDR3 had no stop codons and remained in frame with V and J, and every other rearrangement was called non-productive. Following IMGT convention, CDR3 was defined as the stretch from the second conserved V-encoded cysteine up to the conserved J-encoded phenylalanine. The earlier analysis of 587 of the donors excluded sequences that lacked an unambiguous match to a single V gene segment. An earlier analysis of about 590 of the donors classified V segments as functional when productive rearrangements were above 56.7% and as segregating when the standard deviation between donors was above 5%. A statistical classification framework was developed to diagnose cytomegalovirus status using the catalog of TCR beta chain sequences. In a later analysis, V and J genes were assigned by comparing TCR nucleotide sequences against IMGT/GENE-DB human TR gene sequences. The TCRdist pipeline was used in a later analysis to assign CDR3 sequences and most-parsimonious VDJ recombination scenarios. In a later analysis, every TCR beta chain was defined by the combination of its CDR3 amino acid sequence and its V-gene family, and reads without a unique V-gene family were dropped. A later analysis removed roughly 590 highly shared, low-generation-probability nucleotide sequences to deal with suspected cross-contamination and a sequencing artifact. A later analysis calculated a clonal expansion index for each public chain from normalized within-repertoire ranks of inferred template counts. Generation probabilities in a later analysis came from a VDJ recombination model fitted to out-of-frame rearrangements, and those results were checked against IGoR. In a later analysis, hypergeometric tests were used to score TCR-TCR, TCR-HLA and TCR-CMV co-occurrence, with a repertoire-size bias correction applied to TCR pairs. In a later analysis, false discovery rates were estimated by permuting HLA or CMV assignments 20 times. A later analysis grouped co-occurring TCRs with DBSCAN, adding TCRdist sequence similarity when clustering within HLA-allele-positive subsets. Repertoires with fewer than 30,000 or more than 120,000 public chains were left out of co-occurrence clustering, as were a handful of repertoires with anomalous nucleotide sharing. TCRdb's version of the immuneACCESS table is confined to in-frame rearrangements and falls short of the full clone set. An unresolved V gene accounts for under half of the shortfall where checked; the remainder is of unknown origin. V, J and clone size are taken as reported in that table, and D and trimming were inferred from the DNA itself. Recorded for this sample are 150,000 or so clones; around 79% of them occurred a single time. The ten top clones hold approximately 7.7% of the sample.

V is cut by 8 bases and J by 8 bases, and the space between the germline ends is 13 bases. The CDR3 measures 11 amino acids from cysteine to phenylalanine. Left in the record is the CDR3 DNA by itself, 33 bases read in frame from the first base. For CDR1 and CDR2, the germline V gene (reference sequence) lists SGHNT and YYREEE. The chain employs TRBV5-4 and TRBJ1-1, and possibly TRBD1, on 5 matching bases. The source of this sequence is a man aged 25-40 years in good health and CMV-seropositive. Input material: PBMCs. The CDR3 has the sequence CASLLGGEAFF. The nucleotide sequence is TGTGCCAGTCTATTGGGGGGGGAAGCTTTCTTT.